This record concerns one T cell receptor (beta chain) sequence. Its antigen is not identified. The data are from a study of monozygotic twins with inflammatory bowel disease. A template switching step added UMIs, each with a 6-nucleotide sample barcode. TCRdb re-called the 5' RACE reads; every CDR3 protein appears as one record, without DNA. The sample yields under 200,000 distinct CDR3 sequences, of which the top ten take up more than 2.5%. Findings and limits, study-wide: Clonotypes shared with others were fewer in IBD patients than in healthy twins, especially with disease activity.

CDR3 length: 14 amino acids. Germline assignment: CDR1 SGHNT and CDR2 YENEEA. This TCR came from a human donor with ulcerative colitis or Crohn's disease, or a healthy co-twin of an affected twin (not recorded which). The V call is TRBV11-3, the J call TRBJ2-7. Material: blood. The chain's CDR3 is CASSLGPGSYEQYF.